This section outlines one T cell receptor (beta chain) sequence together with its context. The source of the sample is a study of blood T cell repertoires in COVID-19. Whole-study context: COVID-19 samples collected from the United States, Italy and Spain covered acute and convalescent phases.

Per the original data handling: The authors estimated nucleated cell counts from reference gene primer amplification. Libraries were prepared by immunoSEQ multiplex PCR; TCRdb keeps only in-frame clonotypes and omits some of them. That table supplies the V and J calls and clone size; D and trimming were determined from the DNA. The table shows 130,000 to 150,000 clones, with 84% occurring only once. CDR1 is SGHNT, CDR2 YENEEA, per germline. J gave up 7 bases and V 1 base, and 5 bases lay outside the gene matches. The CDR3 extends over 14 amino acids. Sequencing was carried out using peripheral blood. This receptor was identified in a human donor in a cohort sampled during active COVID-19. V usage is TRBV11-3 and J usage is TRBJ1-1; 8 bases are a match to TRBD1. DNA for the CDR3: TGTGCCAGCAGCTTAGGGACAGGGAATGGTGAAGCTTTCTTT. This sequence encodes CASSLGTGNGEAFF.